This T cell receptor (beta chain) was found in a study of beta chain features in type 1 diabetes. Note on this clone: The antigen is unknown.

Study conclusions and caveats: Shortening that was moderate but significant affected the TCRB CDR3s of Type 1 diabetes patients in all four CD4+ subsets.

The trim removed 3 bases at V and 7 bases at J, leaving 9 bases unmatched. The CDR3 has 13 amino acids. In germline, CDR1 is GTSNPN, CDR2 SVGIG (reference sequence). The whole isolated RNA underwent reverse transcription, so sequencing captured expressed TCRB transcripts. Data came from immunoSEQ multiplex PCR; TCRdb stores just in-frame clones and leaves some out. The table has over 300,000 clones, approximately 10% seen once. Sorted populations were all over 95% pure. V is TRBV30 and J is TRBJ2-7; the match to TRBD1 covers 7 bases. The sample was central memory CD4+ T cells from blood. This TCR was sampled from a man aged 25-40 years with type 1 diabetes. CDR3 in amino acids: CAWSRRQGGEQYF. DNA for the CDR3: TGTGCCTGGAGCCGCCGACAGGGTGGGGAGCAGTACTTC.